What follows describes a single T cell receptor beta chain. This clone has a single count. Its specific antigen is unknown. No much larger clone is present one base from it, and per-base qualities are unavailable. Based on the germline V gene, the CDR1 and CDR2 sequences are MDHEN and SYDVKM. Unmatched junction bases come to 10, with V trimmed by 3 bases and J by 4 bases. The CDR3 contains 16 residues, cysteine and phenylalanine counted. Only the CDR3 part of the read is kept: 48 bases, read in frame from the first base. Preparation of the library involved the immunoSEQ multiplex PCR assay. A mixture of 60 forward primers for TCR Vbeta segments and 13 reverse primers for TCR Jbeta segments was used in the multiplex PCR. The CDR3 region of rearranged TCR beta genes was amplified from genomic DNA by a multiplex PCR assay. The Illumina HiSeq System was used to sequence the amplified TCR beta libraries as 87-base-pair reads. As for the original processing: In a later analysis, about 80 million unique TCR beta chains were counted across the 500 to 850 repertoires, and roughly 10 million of these chains were shared by at least two donors. To remove PCR and sequencing errors, raw reads were error-corrected and collapsed into unique sequences using a nearest-neighbor algorithm that merged closely related sequences. V, D and J gene segments were assigned by aligning CDR3 sequences to IMGT reference sequences. For a sequence to be retained, a match of at least six nucleotides to both a V gene segment and a J gene segment was required. Rearrangements were called productive when the CDR3 lacked stop codons and stayed in frame with V and J; all others were non-productive. Following IMGT convention, CDR3 was defined as the stretch from the second conserved V-encoded cysteine up to the conserved J-encoded phenylalanine. The earlier analysis of a few hundred of the donors excluded any sequence lacking an unambiguous match to a single V gene segment. In an earlier analysis of several hundred of the donors, a V segment was called functional when productive rearrangements were above 56.7%, and segregating when the standard deviation between donors exceeded 5%. A statistical classification framework was developed to diagnose cytomegalovirus status using the catalog of TCR beta chain sequences. V and J gene assignment, in a later analysis, came from comparing TCR nucleotide sequences with IMGT/GENE-DB human TR gene sequences. The TCRdist pipeline was used in a later analysis to assign CDR3 sequences and most-parsimonious VDJ recombination scenarios. A later analysis defined each TCR beta chain by its CDR3 amino acid sequence plus V-gene family, and excluded reads lacking a unique V-gene family. In a later analysis, around 600 highly shared, low-generation-probability nucleotide sequences were removed to address suspected cross-contamination and a sequencing artifact. A later analysis calculated a clonal expansion index for each public chain from normalized within-repertoire ranks of inferred template counts. In a later analysis, generation probabilities were computed using a VDJ recombination model fitted to out-of-frame rearrangements, and the results were checked against IGoR. In a later analysis, hypergeometric tests were used to score TCR-TCR, TCR-HLA and TCR-CMV co-occurrence, with a repertoire-size bias correction applied to TCR pairs. To estimate false discovery rates, a later analysis permuted the HLA or CMV assignments 20 times. In a later analysis, co-occurring TCRs were grouped using DBSCAN, and TCRdist sequence similarity was added for clustering within HLA-allele-positive subsets. For co-occurrence clustering, repertoires with fewer than 30,000 or more than 120,000 public chains were excluded, along with roughly 5 repertoires with anomalous nucleotide sharing. TCRdb limited this immuneACCESS table to in-frame rearrangements with V and J called. A share of clones is missing; checked studies link under half to unresolved V genes, and the rest is unexplained. That table is the source of V, J and clone size, and D and trimming were worked out from the DNA. The sample includes 95,000 to 150,000 clones, with 77% observed a single time. Roughly 13% of the sample is in the top ten clones.

This sample was included in a study of cytomegalovirus exposure and HLA in healthy donors (dated by TCRdb to about 2017). Regarding the research as a whole: According to an earlier analysis of a few hundred of the donors, roughly 180 million T cells yielded approximately 120 million unique TCR beta sequences and approximately 280 Gb of sequence data. To decide whether each TCR beta V gene segment behaved as functional or pseudogenic, an earlier analysis of several hundred of the donors relied on high-throughput TCR beta sequencing. Genome-wide SNP genotypes for about three fifths of the roughly 670 donors were used in a later genetic analysis, which treated that subset as a discovery cohort. Alongside the repertoire data, information on donor age, sex, ethnicity and CMV serostatus was compiled. To predict cytomegalovirus infection status, the study brought together high-throughput TCR immunosequencing, statistical association of individual TCRs with disease status, and machine learning. The study profiled the T cell repertoires of hundreds of subjects by immunosequencing and related them to cytomegalovirus serostatus. The study aimed to test whether signatures of past pathogen exposure could be identified by cataloging public T cell receptors. Approximately 300 gigabases of sequencing data and 80 million or so unique TCR sequences were included in an early release covering roughly 600 HLA-typed donors. Roughly 5 DR-DQ haplotypes were handled as single units for association and clustering, since linkage in the cohort was strong. The genetic ancestry cluster associated with self-reported Caucasian donors included 81% of the approximately 430 genotyped donors. To study patterns of TCR occurrence, a later analysis re-analyzed previously published TCR beta repertoires from 666 donors and added high-resolution HLA genotyping. A separate validation cohort of over 95 different subjects was used in addition to the approximately 610-subject first cohort. HLA typing included class I and class II loci at four-digit resolution. All discovery cohort repertoires had been generated using a single sequencing platform. The number of typed donors differed by locus: about 620-630 for A, B, C, DRB1 and DQB1; 500 to 550 for DQA1; fewer than 610 for DPA1; and about 450 for DPB1. The later analysis used no new phenotypic data to find candidate immune exposures, relying instead on TCR beta sequences and their occurrence across donors. On average, around 240,000 unique TCR beta nucleotide sequences were sequenced per donor among 398 genotyped donors of the cohort, with 15% to 20% of those sequences being non-productive.

The cohort comprised approximately 700 healthy bone marrow donors. At the time of sampling, every cohort member was nominally healthy, though immune exposures that went unrecorded were likely present. The donor tested CMV seropositive and was one of the 289 seropositive cohort members. A peripheral blood sample was collected from each donor, and TCR beta sequencing was performed on peripheral blood mononuclear cells. Genomic DNA was extracted from the blood cell samples with the Qiagen DNeasy Blood Extraction Kit. General conclusions and limits of the study: In a later analysis, the rate of TCR association differed among HLA loci, with DRB1 alleles having the most associated TCRs and HLA-C alleles having the fewest. In the study, around 160 TCR beta chains were listed as associated with cytomegalovirus. V-gene and J-gene trimming of TCR beta chains was associated with a missense DCLRE1C variant in a later genetic analysis, and the association was replicated in an independent cohort. The earlier analysis of a few hundred of the donors excluded some 16 rarely observed V segments, including chromosome 9 orphons, because counts were too low. A later analysis found that most CMV-associated TCR beta chains appeared HLA-restricted, with HLA associations seemingly driven largely by CMV exposure. A cluster of highly shared sequence variants was judged likely to be a technical artifact of the sequencing pipeline. A few of the identified cytomegalovirus-associated TCR beta chains were confirmed in vitro to be specific for cytomegalovirus antigens. The 87-base-pair reads could not distinguish some IMGT-functional V segments, including TRBV6-2 and TRBV6-3, so those segments were excluded. Correlated functional status among segregating V segments might be attributable to linkage disequilibrium, but an unknown experimental factor could not be ruled out. Several of the top co-occurrence clusters appeared to be linked to parvovirus B19, influenza, CMV and Epstein-Barr virus, according to a later analysis. Cytomegalovirus status was reported to be diagnosed by the classifier with high specificity and sensitivity in both the original and validation cohorts. In a later analysis, HLA-associated TCR beta chains were found to be more clonally expanded and to have lower generation probabilities than equally common non-associated chains. Because HLA typing was missing for some donors at each locus, association tests included only the typed subset. In an earlier analysis of more than 500 of the donors, most TCR beta V segments appeared in productive rearrangements about 87% or about 30% of the time, broadly matching IMGT annotations. In a later genetic analysis, fewer N-insertions in productive TCRs were reported among donors in an Asian-associated ancestry cluster than the approximately 710-donor mean. According to the authors, the approach could potentially be generalized to other disease states and immunological phenotypes. At a false discovery rate of 0.05, a later analysis linked about 16,000 TCR beta sequences to specific HLA alleles. A further reported finding was that TCR beta sequences accurately predicted the HLA-A and HLA-B alleles for most subjects in the first cohort. Sequencing depth was assumed to be roughly uniform across donors in the presence/absence analyses, though that assumption may not hold. While some public TCRs were present in many individuals, most TCR sequences turned up only very rarely across donors. When HLA alleles, especially DR and DQ, strongly co-occurred, attributing TCR associations to individual alleles was difficult. Only TCR beta chains were sequenced in this cohort, and the absence of alpha or paired-chain data limited detectable features. The only immune exposure information available for the cohort was CMV serostatus.

This sequence originates from a woman aged 35 to 49 in good health and CMV-seropositive. The rearranged segments are TRBV28 and TRBJ1-1, with 8 bases aligning to TRBD1. The sequenced sample consisted of PBMCs. The DNA sequence follows: TGTGCCAGCAGTTTCGACAGGGGAGGTGGGAGCACTGAAGCTTTCTTT. Protein translation: CASSFDRGGGSTEAFF.